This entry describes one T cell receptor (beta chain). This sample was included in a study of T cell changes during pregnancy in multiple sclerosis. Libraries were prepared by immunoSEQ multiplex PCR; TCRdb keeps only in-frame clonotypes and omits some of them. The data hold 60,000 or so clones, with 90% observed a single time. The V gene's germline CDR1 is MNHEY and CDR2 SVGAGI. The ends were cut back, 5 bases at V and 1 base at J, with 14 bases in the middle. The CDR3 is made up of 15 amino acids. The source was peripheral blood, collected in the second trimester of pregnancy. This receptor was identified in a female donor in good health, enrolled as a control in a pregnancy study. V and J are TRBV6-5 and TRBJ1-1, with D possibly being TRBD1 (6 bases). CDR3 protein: CASSLQGSANTEAFF. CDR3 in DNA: TGTGCCAGCAGTCTACAGGGATCGGCGAACACTGAAGCTTTCTTT.